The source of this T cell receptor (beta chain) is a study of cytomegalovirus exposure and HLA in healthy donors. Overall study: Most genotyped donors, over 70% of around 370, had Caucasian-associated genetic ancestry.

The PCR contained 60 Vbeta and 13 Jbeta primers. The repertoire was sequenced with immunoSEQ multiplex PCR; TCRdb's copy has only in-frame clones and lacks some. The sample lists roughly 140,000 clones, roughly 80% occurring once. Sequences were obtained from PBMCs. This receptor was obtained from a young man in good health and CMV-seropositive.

For the CDR3, the DNA is TGCGCCAGCAGCTTGACAGGCTCACCTCCGGAGACCCAGTACTTC. Translating it yields CASSLTGSPPETQYF. This sequence joins TRBV5-1 and TRBJ2-5; D perhaps matches TRBD1 (5 bases). V lost 1 base, J lost 5 bases, and 15 bases lay in between. The CDR3 totals 15 residues. Germline CDR1 is SGHRS and CDR2 is YFSETQ.